This T cell receptor beta chain was obtained from a study of shared clonotypes between healthy human individuals. The V end lost 4 bases, the J end lost 10 bases, and 12 bases lay between the germline ends. The CDR3 has 12 amino acids. Germline V gene data show CDR1 as SGDLS and CDR2 as YYNGEE. General study findings and limits: Sequencing depth was expected to affect clonotype sharing among donors. Between a handful of donors, naive CD4 clonotypes were shared at a level of about 5%.

The assay was immunoSEQ multiplex PCR, and TCRdb's table has in-frame clones only and misses some. The data contain around 2.1 million clones, 85% to 95% of them seen just once; the ten biggest clones take up 1.5% to 2%. Comment on this clone: Antigen: not known.

Only CD45RO-negative cells positively selected for CCR7 counted as naive CD8 cells, so terminally differentiated effector memory CD45RA+ cells were excluded. The sample consisted of naive CD8+ T cells from PBMCs. This clonotype originated in a man aged 18 to 35 in good health. Some clones in this sample may be carry-over from other donors' samples. The rearrangement joins TRBV9 to TRBJ2-1; D gene uncertain. The CDR3 sequence is CASSPGGVEQFF. CDR3 DNA sequence: TGTGCCAGCAGCCCTGGTGGGGTGGAGCAGTTCTTC.